These 28 T cell receptor beta chains were sequenced from one sample in a study of blood T cells in healthy people across ages. Sample-barcoded 5' priming and a J-beta primer mix drove a second PCR of roughly 7 to 11 cycles. Each CDR3 protein gets one entry after TCRdb re-called the 5' RACE reads with MiXCR. Altogether 600,000 or so distinct CDR3 sequences are present, approximately 30% being singletons, with the ten largest covering around 16%. Material: blood. The receptors derive from a woman older than 75 in good health.

This clonotype was recorded many times. CDR3 sequence reads: CASSLFSSSTEAFF. CDR3 DNA: TGTGCCAGCAGCTTATTCTCTTCGAGCACTGAAGCTTTCTTT. This rearrangement joins TRBV7-2 to TRBJ1-1; no clear D gene. Trimming took off 2 bases at V and 4 bases at J, with 11 bases between the two ends. CDR3 size: 14 residues. Germline V gives CDR1 SGHTA, CDR2 FQGNSA.

This chain joins TRBV7-2 and TRBJ2-5; 11 positions agree with TRBD2. CDR3 length: 20 amino acids. The V and J ends lost 4 bases and 11 bases, in that order; junction bases with no gene match: 27. CDR1 and CDR2 from the germline V gene are SGHTA and FQGNSA. CDR3 DNA: TGTGCCAGCAGCTCCCTTTACGGTAGCGGGGGGGCCCTTCGGGGCAATGAGCAGTACTTC. Protein product: CASSSLYGSGGALRGNEQYF.

This clonotype was picked up many times. No conserved phenylalanine or tryptophan ends this CDR3, so it is likely a read error. No DNA is shown, since the ends of the CDR3 on it are uncertain; the CDR3 is the one TCRdb lists. The J gene is TRBJ2-1, the V gene TRBV14. Germline CDR1 is SGHDN and CDR2 is FVKESK. The CDR3 adds up to 14 amino acids, both ends counted. CDR3 sequence reads: CASSQDRRGYTFGS.

On this clonotype: This may arise from a read error, as a much more abundant clone is one base away. The chain combines TRBV5-1 with TRBJ2-1; no reliable D call. Trimming shortened V by 4 bases and J by 10 bases, and 18 bases separated the two germline ends. The germline V gene has CDR1 SGHRS and CDR2 YFSETQ. This CDR3 has 14 residues. As DNA, the CDR3 is TGCGCCAGCAGCCCCCGGGCCATCTCCTACGAGCAGTTCTTC. Protein product: CASSPRAISYEQFF.

This clonotype was counted at least ten times. V gene TRBV12-3 or TRBV12-4 combines with J gene TRBJ2-7, with D tentatively TRBD1 (6 bases). The CDR3 contains 20 residues. V dropped 3 bases and J dropped 0 bases, with 27 bases sitting between them. In nucleotides, the CDR3 is TGTGCCAGCAGTTTCCGTTTTGGGACACACGACACGAGTAGCTCCTACGAGCAGTACTTC. It encodes CASSFRFGTHDTSSSYEQYF.

This clonotype was detected only a few times. This chain uses TRBV7-2 with TRBJ1-4; D possibly corresponds to TRBD1 (5 bases). The CDR3 runs 15 residues. CDR1 is SGHTA and CDR2 is FQGNSA in the germline V gene. V dropped 2 bases and J dropped 3 bases, with 10 bases sitting between them. In DNA form, the CDR3 reads TGTGCCAGCAGCTTACTGGGGCTGTCTAATGAAAAACTGTTTTTT. Translated: CASSLLGLSNEKLFF.

The chain links TRBV12-3 or TRBV12-4 to TRBJ2-2; D gene ambiguous. The CDR3 runs to 12 residues. Trimming removed 3 bases at V and 3 bases at J, with 2 bases between. The DNA of the CDR3 is TGTGCCAGCAGTTTCCACACCGGGGAGCTGTTTTTT. Protein sequence: CASSFHTGELFF.

This clonotype occurred a few times. The chain employs TRBV5-5 and TRBJ1-5; D perhaps matches TRBD1 (6 bases). The CDR3 sequence is 15 residues long. Germline lookup yields CDR1 SGHKS and CDR2 YYEKEE (reference sequence). Trimming took off 0 bases at V and 4 bases at J, with 11 bases between the two ends. In nucleotides, the CDR3 is TGTGCCAGCAGCTTGGAACAGGGATTGAATCAGCCCCAGCATTTT. Translating it yields CASSLEQGLNQPQHF.

Regarding this clonotype: A clone one base away is much larger, so this may be a read error. This chain joins TRBV3-1 and TRBJ2-1; possibly TRBD2 for D (6 bases). Germline V gene sequence: CDR1 LGHDT, CDR2 YNNKEL (reference sequence). The CDR3 runs 14 residues. V was shortened by 2 bases and J by 8 bases, with 13 bases between the two germline ends. The CDR3 region is CASSQLGGKDEQFF. As DNA, the CDR3 is TGTGCCAGCAGCCAACTTGGCGGGAAGGATGAGCAGTTCTTC.

On this clonotype itself: With a much larger clone just one base away, this may be a read error. J is TRBJ2-3 and V is TRBV29-1; D is ambiguous. The CDR3 contains 15 residues. The ends were cut back, 1 base at V and 1 base at J, with 12 bases in the middle. From germline, CDR1 is SQVTM and CDR2 ANQGSEA. CDR3 protein: CSVEGPAEGTDTQYF. In DNA, the CDR3 is TGCAGCGTTGAAGGTCCGGCTGAGGGCACAGATACGCAGTATTTT.

The gene calls are TRBV9 and TRBJ2-1, with TRBD1 as a possible D gene (5 bases). This CDR3 contains 15 residues. CDR1 is SGDLS and CDR2 is YYNGEE in the germline V gene. V was shortened by 3 bases and J by 7 bases, with 17 bases between the two germline ends. CDR3: CASSGRQTPTNEQFF. CDR3 nucleotides: TGTGCCAGCAGCGGGCGACAGACCCCGACTAATGAGCAGTTCTTC.

The chain links TRBV21-1 to TRBJ1-5; TRBD1 was called by the table and not checked on the DNA. TRBV21-1 constitutes a pseudogene. The CDR3 is 17 residues long. For the CDR3, the DNA is TGTGCCAGCAGCAAAGATAGGGGACAACTATATCATCAGCCCCAGCATTTT. This translates into CASSKDRGQLYHQPQHF.

This clonotype was seen many times. V is TRBV2 and J is TRBJ2-7, with 7 positions matching TRBD1. The V and J ends lost 6 bases and 0 bases, in that order; junction bases with no gene match: 8. This CDR3 spans 15 amino acids. Per germline, CDR1 SNHLY and CDR2 FYNNEI. For the CDR3, the DNA is TGTGCCAGCAGCGAGACAGGGTTGAGCTCCTACGAGCAGTACTTC. Translated, it gives CASSETGLSSYEQYF.

This clonotype has at least ten counts. V usage is TRBV20-1 and J usage is TRBJ1-2; D perhaps matches TRBD1 (5 bases). Trimming left V 6 bases short and J 1 base short, with 9 bases between. The germline gives CDR1 DFQATT, CDR2 SNEGSKA (reference sequence). The CDR3 is made up of 12 amino acids. The CDR3 reads CSAPQGNYGYTF. The CDR3, as DNA: TGCAGTGCGCCTCAGGGTAACTATGGCTACACCTTC.

The table lists this clonotype with a count of one. One end of the junction does not line up with germline, which may come from a read error. V usage is TRBV20-1 and J usage is TRBJ2-3, with 9 positions matching TRBD2. CDR3 size: 14 residues. CDR1 is DFQATT and CDR2 is SNEGSKA in the germline V gene (reference sequence). In nucleotides, the CDR3 is TGCAGTACTAGAGATCGGCGGGGGGGCGATACGCAGTATTTT. Amino acids: CSTRDRRGGDTQYF.

For this clonotype: One junction end does not reproduce the germline sequence, and a read error may be involved. The chain joins TRBV5-4 to TRBJ2-3, with 7 bases aligning to TRBD1. The germline CDR1 and CDR2 sequences are SGHNT and YYREEE (reference sequence). CDR3 size: 14 residues. CDR3 protein: CASSWDSSLDAQYF. The CDR3 nucleotides read TGTGCCAGCAGCTGGGACAGCTCCTTAGATGCGCAGTATTTT.

The rearrangement links TRBV7-2 to TRBJ2-1; D unresolved. The ends were cut back, 1 base at V and 10 bases at J, with 8 bases in the middle. Germline CDR1 and CDR2: SGHTA and FQGNSA. The CDR3 contains 12 residues. Here the CDR3 DNA reads TGTGCCAGCAGCTTAGTTGCTCGCGAGCAGTTCTTC. Translated, it gives CASSLVAREQFF. Supplemented by reference TRBV7-2 and TRBJ2-1, the full variable domain reads GAGVSQSPSNKVTEKGKDVELRCDPISGHTALYWYRQSLGQGLEFLIYFQGNSAPDKSGLPSDRFSAERTGGSVSTLTIQRTQQEDSAVYLCASSLVAREQFFGPGTRLTVL.

There are many counts of this clonotype. The chain recombines TRBV7-8 with TRBJ2-7, with 9 nucleotides matching TRBD1. This CDR3 has 14 residues. CDR1 is SGHVS, CDR2 FQNEAQ, per germline. V lost 5 bases to trimming and J lost 4 bases; unmatched junction nucleotides: 6. CDR3 bases: TGTGCCAGCAGCCCAACAGGGGGCAGGTACGAGCAGTACTTC. Translation: CASSPTGGRYEQYF.

A few counts support this clonotype. A much larger clone is a single base away; this may be a read error. The V call is TRBV13, the J call TRBJ2-7; 9 bases match TRBD2. This CDR3 spans 15 amino acids. Germline lookup yields CDR1 PRHDT and CDR2 FYEKMQ (reference sequence). J was trimmed by 7 bases and V by 9 bases; bases with no gene match: 16. Here the CDR3 DNA reads TGTGCCAGTTTACTTAGCGGGGGAATCTACAATGAGCAGTACTTC. Its protein product is CASLLSGGIYNEQYF.

This clonotype was seen a few times. The rearrangement links TRBV7-2 to TRBJ2-1; a possible D gene is TRBD2 (6 bases). CDR3 size: 17 residues. The germline CDR1 and CDR2 sequences are SGHTA and FQGNSA. V was trimmed by 1 base and J by 3 bases, leaving 16 bases between them. The CDR3 sequence is CASSLEGASVVYNEQFF. The CDR3 DNA is TGTGCCAGCAGCTTAGAAGGCGCTAGCGTAGTCTACAATGAGCAGTTCTTC.

The chain joins TRBV20-1 to TRBJ2-7; a possible D gene is TRBD2 (6 bases). Germline V lookup: CDR1 DFQATT, CDR2 SNEGSKA (reference sequence). The CDR3 has 13 amino acids. Trimming took off 1 base at V and 5 bases at J, with 12 bases between the two ends. CDR3 region: CSARGGDDHEQYF. The CDR3 region has the DNA TGCAGTGCTAGAGGGGGGGATGACCACGAGCAGTACTTC.

The chain carries TRBV6-1 and TRBJ1-5; D is unclear. This CDR3 comprises 13 residues. Germline V gene sequence: CDR1 MNHNS, CDR2 SASEGT. Trimming shortened V by 4 bases and J by 11 bases, and 15 bases separated the two germline ends. The CDR3 bases are TGTGCCAGCAGTGCAGAACACCGAGGCGCCCAGCATTTT. Translating it yields CASSAEHRGAQHF.

The rearrangement uses TRBV2 and TRBJ1-5; 7 nucleotides align to TRBD1. The length of the CDR3 is 13 residues. V trimming: 6 bases; J trimming: 4 bases; junction bases outside the gene matches: 3. From germline, CDR1 is SNHLY and CDR2 FYNNEI. The CDR3 region has the DNA TGTGCCAGCAGGGAGACAGGGAATCAGCCCCAGCATTTT. Translation: CASRETGNQPQHF.

The chain uses TRBV7-2 and TRBJ2-7; D may be TRBD1 (6 bases). Looked up from germline, CDR1 is SGHTA and CDR2 is FQGNSA. The CDR3 totals 14 residues. V was pared by 3 bases and J by 4 bases, with 13 bases between. CDR3 residues: CASSLNRVEYEQYF. The CDR3 DNA follows: TGTGCCAGCAGCTTGAACAGGGTGGAGTACGAGCAGTACTTC. Using reference TRBV7-2 and TRBJ2-7 for the parts outside the CDR3, the full variable domain is GAGVSQSPSNKVTEKGKDVELRCDPISGHTALYWYRQSLGQGLEFLIYFQGNSAPDKSGLPSDRFSAERTGGSVSTLTIQRTQQEDSAVYLCASSLNRVEYEQYFGPGTRLTVT.

The chain links TRBV10-3 to TRBJ2-7; 8 nucleotides line up with TRBD2. Looked up from germline, CDR1 is ENHRY and CDR2 is SYGVKD. CDR3 length: 16 amino acids. V trimming: 5 bases; J trimming: 1 base; junction bases outside the gene matches: 10. The CDR3 DNA follows: TGTGCCATCAGTCCAAAGGGAGCGGGAGAGTCCTACGAGCAGTACTTC. It specifies CAISPKGAGESYEQYF.

This clonotype was seen ten or more times. This chain connects TRBV18 to TRBJ2-3, with 7 bases fitting TRBD1. Germline lookup yields CDR1 KGHSH and CDR2 LQKENI. The CDR3 is 15 residues long. V lost 3 bases and J lost 2; bases outside the gene matches: 5. The CDR3 loop reads CASSPTGQSTDTQYF. The CDR3 DNA sequence: TGTGCCAGCTCACCTACGGGACAGTCCACAGATACGCAGTATTTT.

This CDR3 reads CASSCSAAQETQFF. The CDR3 DNA sequence: TGCGCCAGCAGCTGCTCCGCGGCACAAGAGACCCAGTTCTTC. The chain couples TRBV5-1 to TRBJ2-5, with unresolved D. TRBJ2-1 matches the DNA end more closely, so the J call is doubtful. The germline V gene encodes CDR1 SGHRS and CDR2 YFSETQ. The CDR3 is 14 residues long.

In regard to this clonotype: Its ends do not fully match the called genes, so a read error is possible. The V and J genes are TRBV6-6 and TRBJ1-4, with TRBD1 matching over 11 bases. Germline-derived CDR1 and CDR2 are MNHNY and SVGAGI (reference sequence). This CDR3 is 17 amino acids long. CDR3 DNA sequence: TGTGCCAGCAGTTACTCGTTGGACAGGGGGCGAAGGAGAAAAACTGTTTTT. Encoded protein: CASSYSLDRGRRRKTVF.